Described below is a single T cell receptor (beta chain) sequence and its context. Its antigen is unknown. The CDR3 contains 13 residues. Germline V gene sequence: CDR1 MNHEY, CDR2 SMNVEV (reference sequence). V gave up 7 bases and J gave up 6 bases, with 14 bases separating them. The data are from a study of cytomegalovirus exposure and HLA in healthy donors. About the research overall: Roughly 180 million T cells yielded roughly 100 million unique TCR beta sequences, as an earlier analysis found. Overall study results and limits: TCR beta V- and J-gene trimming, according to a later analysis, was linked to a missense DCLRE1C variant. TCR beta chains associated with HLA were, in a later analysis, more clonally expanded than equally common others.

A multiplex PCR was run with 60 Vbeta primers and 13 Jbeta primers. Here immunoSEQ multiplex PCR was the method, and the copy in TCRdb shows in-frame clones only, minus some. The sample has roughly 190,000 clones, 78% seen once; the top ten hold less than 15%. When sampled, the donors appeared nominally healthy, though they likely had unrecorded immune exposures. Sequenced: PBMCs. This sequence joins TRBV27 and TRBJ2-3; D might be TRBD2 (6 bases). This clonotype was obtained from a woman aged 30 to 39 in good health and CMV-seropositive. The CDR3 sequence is CASNPLAGDTQYF. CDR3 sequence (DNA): TGTGCCAGCAACCCCCTCGCGGGGGATACGCAGTATTTT.